The entry that follows covers one T cell receptor beta chain sequence. This entry belongs to a study of technical replicates of blood from four donors. Trimming pared 5 bases from V and 5 bases from J, leaving 9 bases between. Looked up from germline, CDR1 is SGHDN and CDR2 is FVKESK. This CDR3 comprises 12 residues. Using immunoSEQ multiplex PCR, the repertoire was profiled, and TCRdb retains in-frame clones only, with some absent. The sample holds roughly 14,000 clones; around nine tenths are singletons and the top ten take roughly an eighth. The sequence came from a human donor in good health. This sequence joins TRBV14 and TRBJ2-5; D possibly corresponds to TRBD1 (6 bases). The material sequenced was PBMCs. CDR3 protein: CASSGQWETQYF. Written as DNA, the CDR3 is TGTGCCAGCAGCGGACAGTGGGAGACCCAGTACTTC. Full variable domain (rest looked up from reference TRBV14 and TRBJ2-5): EAGVTQFPSHSVIEKGQTVTLRCDPISGHDNLYWYRRVMGKEIKFLLHFVKESKQDESGMPNNRFLAERTGGTYSTLKVQPAELEDSGVYFCASSGQWETQYFGPGTRLLVL.